This TCR beta chain was identified in a study of Ad26.COV2.S vaccination and SARS-CoV-2 variants. Findings and limits, study-wide: Vaccine recipients showed a spike-specific TCR breadth that was higher than in placebo recipients.

Stated treatment: about 20 received Ad26.COV2.S at low or high dose, single or two shots; roughly five received placebo; per-sample allocation not given. At day 63 after the first vaccine or placebo injection, samples were drawn. SARS-CoV-2 spike from the Wuhan strain was encoded by the vaccine, an Ad26 vector. TCRdb keeps only in-frame clones here, not all; method: immunoSEQ multiplex PCR. The sample contains some 340,000 clones, about 82% of which appear only once. This CDR3 comprises 16 residues. Germline CDR1 reads LNHNV; CDR2 reads YYDKDF (reference sequence). The V and J ends lost 4 bases and 6 bases, in that order; junction bases with no gene match: 10. As to this clone: Its antigen is not identified.

This chain connects TRBV15 to TRBJ1-5; 9 bases are shared with TRBD1. The source of this sequence is a person between 18 and 65 years old who received the Ad26.COV2.S COVID-19 vaccine or a placebo. The specimen comprised peripheral blood, sampled in a trial of Ad26.COV2.S vaccine versus placebo. CDR3 in amino acids: CATSKPGQGGFQPQHF. The CDR3 DNA reads as TGTGCCACCAGCAAACCGGGACAGGGCGGGTTTCAGCCCCAGCATTTT.